The 26 T cell receptor beta chains below all came from one sample that was sequenced in a study of T cells in Graves' hyperthyroidism and ophthalmopathy. The TCR beta CDR3 regions underwent amplification using RNA transcripts as the source. The HTBI set primed first-round TCR CDR3 RT-PCR. TCRdb called the multiplex PCR reads again in MiXCR, with one record for every CDR3 protein. The data hold around 520,000 distinct CDR3 sequences, with approximately 14% observed a single time. The material sequenced was blood. The receptors originated from a woman aged 18-29 years with Graves' hyperthyroidism.

This clonotype showed up many times. The V and J genes are TRBV4-1 and TRBJ2-5, with D possibly TRBD2 on 5 matching bases. Germline lookup yields CDR1 MGHRA and CDR2 YSYEKL. V shed 2 bases and J shed 4 bases, with 32 bases lying between them. The CDR3 spans 21 residues. CDR3 loop: CASSQPSLRAAEPDQRETQYF. In nucleotides, the CDR3 is TGCGCCAGCAGCCAACCTTCGCTGCGGGCCGCGGAGCCCGACCAACGAGAGACCCAGTACTTC.

This clonotype was counted between two and nine times. The V and J genes are TRBV5-8 and TRBJ1-3; D gene uncertain. V lost 1 base to trimming and J lost 0 bases, with 17 bases between them. The CDR3 is 18 amino acids. Germline values: CDR1 SGHTS, CDR2 YDEGEE. CDR3 region: CASSLLGSPGRSGNTIYF. The CDR3 DNA follows: TGTGCCAGCAGCTTGCTCGGGTCCCCGGGTCGCTCTGGAAACACCATATATTTT. The entire variable domain, with the rest obtained from reference TRBV5-8 and TRBJ1-3, is as follows: EAGVTQSPTHLIKTRGQQATLRCSPISGHTSVYWYQQALGLGLQFLLWYDEGEERNRGNFPPRFSGRQFPNYSSELNVNALELEDSALYLCASSLLGSPGRSGNTIYFGEGSWLTVV.

The chain carries TRBV3-1 and TRBJ2-4; no clear D. CDR1 LGHDT and CDR2 YNNKEL come from the germline V gene (reference sequence). Deletions cut 0 bases from V and 6 bases from J, with 12 bases between. The CDR3 consists of 15 residues. CDR3 bases: TGTGCCAGCAGCCAAGATTCAGGAGTCCCAAACATTCAGTACTTC. This codes for CASSQDSGVPNIQYF.

This clonotype was seen many times. The chain is built from TRBV27 and TRBJ1-2; D is unresolved. V lost 5 bases and J 4 bases, leaving 17 bases between the germline ends. The germline V gene encodes CDR1 MNHEY and CDR2 SMNVEV (reference sequence). This CDR3 region has 15 residues. In DNA, the CDR3 is TGTGCCAGCAGTAAGGCGGAAACTCTCCTCTATGGCTACACCTTC. Its protein is CASSKAETLLYGYTF.

This clonotype was counted only a few times. J is TRBJ2-3 and V is TRBV19; tentative D call: TRBD2 (5 bases). The CDR3 sequence is 14 residues long. Trimming pared 6 bases from V and 2 bases from J, leaving 12 bases between. CDR1 and CDR2 from the germline V gene are LNHDA and SQIVND (reference sequence). This CDR3 is CASSLDWNTDTQYF. Here the CDR3 DNA reads TGTGCCAGTAGCTTGGACTGGAACACAGATACGCAGTATTTT.

The rearrangement joins TRBV4-1 to TRBJ1-1; tentatively, D is TRBD1 (5 bases). V dropped 4 bases and J dropped 1 base, with 13 bases sitting between them. The CDR3 length is 15 residues. Germline CDR1 and CDR2: MGHRA and YSYEKL. In nucleotides, the CDR3 is TGCGCCAGCAGCCTTACCGGGACCCAGAACACTGAAGCTTTCTTT. Protein product: CASSLTGTQNTEAFF.

Only a few counts were recorded for this clonotype. The chain uses TRBV5-6 and TRBJ2-2; no reliable D call. This CDR3 is built from 15 residues. The germline V and J ends were trimmed by 4 bases and 1 base, with 11 bases remaining between them. Germline CDR1 is SGHDT and CDR2 is YYEEEE. The CDR3 here is CASSRDPVNTGELFF. The CDR3 nucleotides are TGTGCCAGCAGCCGTGATCCCGTGAACACCGGGGAGCTGTTTTTT.

In this sample, this clonotype turned up many times. This chain links TRBV27 with TRBJ1-5; maybe TRBD1 (6 bases). V lost 2 bases, J lost 5 bases, and 10 bases lay in between. Germline CDR1 and CDR2: MNHEY and SMNVEV (reference sequence). This CDR3 region has 14 residues. CDR3 amino acids: CASSLEGDDQPQHF. In DNA, the CDR3 is TGTGCCAGCAGTTTAGAGGGGGACGATCAGCCCCAGCATTTT.

At least ten counts were recorded for this clonotype. The rearrangement links TRBV27 to TRBJ2-5; the match to TRBD2 covers 7 bases. This CDR3 is 15 amino acids long. The germline gives CDR1 MNHEY, CDR2 SMNVEV (reference sequence). V lost 7 bases, J lost 5 bases, and 13 bases stayed unmatched. CDR3 DNA: TGTGCCAGCACACGAATGCCCGGGAGGATGGAGACCCAGTACTTC. Its translation: CASTRMPGRMETQYF.

This clonotype came up many times. V is TRBV27 and J is TRBJ2-7, with a possible D match to TRBD2 (5 bases). The CDR3 is made up of 14 amino acids. From germline, CDR1 is MNHEY and CDR2 SMNVEV (reference sequence). Trimming shortened V by 4 bases and J by 4 bases, and 14 bases separated the two germline ends. The CDR3 DNA follows: TGTGCCAGCAGTTATGAGGGTCCGGATTACGAGCAGTACTTC. This encodes CASSYEGPDYEQYF.

The sample holds many counts of this clonotype. The chain recombines TRBV20-1 with TRBJ2-7; 8 nucleotides match TRBD1. This CDR3 spans 14 amino acids. Germline CDR1 reads DFQATT; CDR2 reads SNEGSKA (reference sequence). The trim removed 2 bases at V and 4 bases at J, leaving 7 bases unmatched. The CDR3 nucleotides read TGCAGTGCTAGAAAGGGGGACAGGTTGTACGAGCAGTACTTC. Translation gives CSARKGDRLYEQYF.

This clonotype was picked up many times. V gene TRBV12-5 combines with J gene TRBJ2-1; the D is unclear. The CDR3 has 11 residues. Germline-derived CDR1 and CDR2 are LGHNT and FRNRAP. Between the trimmed V and J ends, which lost 11 bases and 7 bases, there was a span of 12 bases. The CDR3 sequence is CAGTPRNEQFF. In nucleotides, the CDR3 is TGTGCTGGAACCCCCCGAAATGAGCAGTTCTTC.

The chain combines TRBV14 with TRBJ1-3; D uncertain. V lost 0 bases to trimming and J lost 4 bases, with 7 bases between them. The CDR3 runs to 14 residues. From germline, CDR1 is SGHDN and CDR2 FVKESK. The CDR3 region is CASSQDLLGNTIYF. The CDR3, as DNA: TGTGCCAGCAGCCAAGATCTCCTGGGAAACACCATATATTTT. The full variable domain, completed using reference TRBV14 and TRBJ1-3, is EAGVTQFPSHSVIEKGQTVTLRCDPISGHDNLYWYRRVMGKEIKFLLHFVKESKQDESGMPNNRFLAERTGGTYSTLKVQPAELEDSGVYFCASSQDLLGNTIYFGEGSWLTVV.

This clonotype has a count of ten or more. The V gene is TRBV12-3 or TRBV12-4, the J gene TRBJ1-5; TRBD1 aligns across 9 bases. With V trimmed by 7 bases and J by 3 bases, 4 bases remained unmatched. CDR3 size: 14 residues. DNA of the CDR3: TGTGCCAGCAAAGACAGGGGGAACAATCAGCCCCAGCATTTT. Residues: CASKDRGNNQPQHF.

CDR3 protein: CASSMFPNQPQHF. The CDR3 DNA follows: TGTGCCAGTAGTATGTTCCCCAATCAGCCCCAGCATTTT. The chain links TRBV19 to TRBJ1-5, with unresolved D. The CDR3 totals 13 residues. V was cut by 3 bases and J by 3 bases, with 6 bases left in between. Germline CDR1 LNHDA, CDR2 SQIVND (reference sequence).

This clonotype was seen many times. The CDR3 reads CSARVVVRTHNEQFF. CDR3 in DNA: TGCAGTGCTAGAGTAGTTGTGAGGACACACAATGAGCAGTTCTTC. The J gene is TRBJ2-1, the V gene TRBV20-1, with a weak D call TRBD1 (5 bases). The length of the CDR3 is 15 residues. Germline V lookup: CDR1 DFQATT, CDR2 SNEGSKA (reference sequence). Trimming removed 1 base at V and 5 bases at J, with 15 bases between.

The genes are TRBV19 and TRBJ1-1, with D possibly matching TRBD1 (5 bases). Germline CDR1 and CDR2: LNHDA and SQIVND (reference sequence). The CDR3 loop spans 15 amino acids. V lost 3 bases, J lost 3 bases, and 14 bases lay in between. The CDR3 region is CASSILRVRDTEAFF. CDR3 nucleotides: TGTGCCAGTAGTATCCTCAGGGTGAGGGACACTGAAGCTTTCTTT.

This chain links TRBV5-5 with TRBJ1-5; D remains unclear. In germline, CDR1 is SGHKS, CDR2 YYEKEE (reference sequence). The CDR3 runs 16 residues. V lost 4 bases and J 2 bases, leaving 16 bases between the germline ends. The DNA of the CDR3 is TGTGCCAGCAGCCCCCTTGGTGGAGTTGGCAATCAGCCCCAGCATTTT. It translates to CASSPLGGVGNQPQHF.

In regard to this clonotype: A clone one base away is much larger, so this may be a read error. The DNA of the CDR3 is TGTGCCAGCAGCTTATCCCTAGAGGGGAGGACTCAGTACTTC. As protein: CASSLSLEGRTQYF. This chain links TRBV5-5 with TRBJ2-5, with a possible D match to TRBD2 (6 bases). The CDR3 length is 14 residues. Per the germline V gene, CDR1 is SGHKS and CDR2 is YYEKEE (reference sequence). Trimming pared 2 bases from V and 11 bases from J, leaving 19 bases between.

A few counts support this clonotype. The chain combines TRBV19 with TRBJ2-6, with no clear D. The germline gives CDR1 LNHDA, CDR2 SQIVND (reference sequence). The V end was cut by 2 bases, the J end by 5 bases, with 16 bases between. This CDR3 spans 17 amino acids. The CDR3 is CASSISWGPGWANVLTF. The CDR3 DNA is TGTGCCAGTAGTATATCTTGGGGTCCTGGCTGGGCCAACGTCCTGACTTTC.

CDR3 loop: CAWSLGQGAGNTIYF. As DNA, the CDR3 is TGTGCCTGGAGTTTGGGACAGGGGGCTGGAAACACCATATATTTT. The chain links TRBV30 to TRBJ1-3, with TRBD1 identical over 11 bases. V gave up 2 bases and J gave up 2 bases; unmatched junction bases: 2. The CDR3 is made up of 15 amino acids. Germline loops: CDR1 GTSNPN, CDR2 SVGIG (reference sequence).

The V gene is TRBV7-9, the J gene TRBJ2-5; no reliable D call. The V and J ends lost 6 bases and 5 bases respectively, with 13 bases between them. There are 13 residues in the CDR3. Germline-derived CDR1 and CDR2 are SEHNR and FQNEAQ (reference sequence). CDR3 amino acids: CASSYLSSETQYF. The CDR3 nucleotides are TGTGCCAGCAGTTACCTTTCGTCCGAGACCCAGTACTTC.

Many counts were recorded for this clonotype. V gene TRBV6-5 combines with J gene TRBJ1-2, with a weak D call TRBD1 (5 bases). The V gene lost 2 bases and the J gene lost 8 bases, with 18 bases spanning the gap. The CDR3 extends over 15 amino acids. Looked up from germline, CDR1 is MNHEY and CDR2 is SVGAGI. In nucleotides, the CDR3 is TGTGCCAGCAGTTACGGGCAGGGAGGAGGAGGAGGCTACACCTTC. Its translation: CASSYGQGGGGGYTF.

This clonotype was counted many times. The rearrangement joins TRBV12-3 or TRBV12-4 to TRBJ2-1, with 7 bases aligning to TRBD1. This CDR3 is 17 amino acids long. Losses at the gene ends were 7 bases for V and 1 base for J; bases not matched to a gene: 13. The CDR3 protein is CASTTTGYSPSYNEQFF. The CDR3 DNA follows: TGTGCCAGCACCACGACAGGGTATAGTCCGTCCTACAATGAGCAGTTCTTC.

The chain is built from TRBV20-1 and TRBJ1-1; no clear D. Deletions cut 6 bases from V and 0 bases from J, with 8 bases between. The germline V gene has CDR1 DFQATT and CDR2 SNEGSKA (reference sequence). This CDR3 comprises 12 residues. In nucleotides, the CDR3 is TGCAGTGCCGGACCGTTGAACACTGAAGCTTTCTTT. Encoded protein: CSAGPLNTEAFF.

This clonotype has only a few counts. In DNA form, the CDR3 reads TGCAGCGTTCCAAACCGGGGACGGGCAGAAGCTTTCTTT. As protein: CSVPNRGRAEAFF. The rearrangement links TRBV29-1 to TRBJ1-1, with D maybe TRBD1 (5 bases). The germline CDR1 and CDR2 sequences are SQVTM and ANQGSEA. This CDR3 contains 13 residues. Between the trimmed V and J ends, which lost 5 bases and 8 bases, there was a span of 18 bases.